The 19 T cell receptor beta chains given below trace back to one sample, sequenced in a study of OX40 agonist ivuxolimab in advanced cancers. Data came from immunoSEQ multiplex PCR; TCRdb stores just in-frame clones and leaves some out. This table has roughly 64,000 clones, approximately 80% appearing once. The specimen comprised CD4+ or CD8+ T cells sorted from blood, sampled in a trial of the OX40 agonist ivuxolimab. All receptors derive from an adult with an advanced solid tumor such as melanoma, head and neck, liver or kidney cancer.

This chain joins TRBV4-1 and TRBJ1-1; no clear D gene. Looked up from germline, CDR1 is MGHRA and CDR2 is YSYEKL. The CDR3 is made up of 15 amino acids. V was pared by 7 bases and J by 1 base, with 16 bases between. CDR3 coding DNA: TGCGCCAGCACAAACAAAAGCGGTCGGAACACTGAAGCTTTCTTT. Encoded protein: CASTNKSGRNTEAFF.

This chain links TRBV7-2 with TRBJ2-7; tentatively, D is TRBD1 (6 bases). The V end lost 5 bases, the J end lost 6 bases, and 14 bases lay between the germline ends. The germline V gene encodes CDR1 SGHTA and CDR2 FQGNSA. The CDR3 loop spans 13 amino acids. Written as DNA, the CDR3 is TGTGCCAGCAGCCCGGGACACCGCCTCGAGCAGTACTTC. The encoded protein is CASSPGHRLEQYF.

The J gene is TRBJ1-4, the V gene TRBV18; no clear D. Trimming removed 3 bases from V and 8 bases from J, with 16 bases in between. This CDR3 has 15 amino acids. The germline gives CDR1 KGHSH, CDR2 LQKENI. In nucleotides, the CDR3 is TGTGCCAGCTCACCCTCAAGGGCGGTAGGGGAAAAACTGTTTTTT. Translating it yields CASSPSRAVGEKLFF.

The chain uses TRBV2 and TRBJ2-7; unclear D gene. V was clipped by 2 bases and J by 9 bases, with 8 bases between them. Germline V gene lookup returns CDR1 SNHLY and CDR2 FYNNEI. The CDR3 runs to 11 residues. The CDR3 nucleotides read TGTGCCAGCAGTGAATGGGAAGGGCAGTACTTC. The encoded protein is CASSEWEGQYF.

This clone showed up just a few times. This chain uses TRBV6-1 with TRBJ1-1; D might be TRBD1 (5 bases). Trimming took 4 bases from V and 2 from J, leaving 11 bases between them. CDR1 MNHNS and CDR2 SASEGT come from the germline V gene. This CDR3 region has 14 residues. DNA of the CDR3: TGTGCCAGCAGTGCGACAGCTAGAAACACTGAAGCTTTCTTT. Encoded protein: CASSATARNTEAFF.

The gene calls are TRBV5-1 and TRBJ1-2; a weak D match, TRBD1 (5 bases). The germline CDR1 and CDR2 sequences are SGHRS and YFSETQ. Trimming took 0 bases from V and 2 from J, leaving 8 bases between them. This CDR3 comprises 14 residues. In DNA, the CDR3 is TGCGCCAGCAGCTTGGGGGCAGGGAACTATGGCTACACCTTC. Translated, it gives CASSLGAGNYGYTF.

CDR3 bases: TGTGCCAGCAGCTTTTCAGGGGGCTGGGCGTCGAACACTGAAGCTTTCTTT. Amino acid sequence: CASSFSGGWASNTEAFF. This chain joins TRBV7-9 and TRBJ1-1, with 8 bases aligning to TRBD1. The V segment lost 3 bases and the J segment 1 base; nucleotides outside the gene matches: 10. CDR1 is SEHNR, CDR2 FQNEAQ, per germline (reference sequence). The CDR3 runs 17 residues.

This rearrangement joins TRBV7-2 to TRBJ2-7; tentative D call: TRBD2 (6 bases). Trimming removed 3 bases at V and 2 bases at J, with 14 bases between. The length of the CDR3 is 15 residues. Germline V gives CDR1 SGHTA, CDR2 FQGNSA. The chain's CDR3 is CASSLGITSTYEQYF. The CDR3 DNA follows: TGTGCCAGCAGCTTGGGTATCACTAGCACCTACGAGCAGTACTTC.

The chain has TRBV18 and TRBJ1-2; 7 positions match TRBD1. This CDR3 contains 15 residues. The V gene's germline CDR1 is KGHSH and CDR2 LQKENI. Trimming at V came to 2 bases and at J to 5 bases, leaving 8 bases not matched to a gene. The CDR3 region has the DNA TGTGCCAGCTCACCATCGGGGACAGCAGTTTATGGCTACACCTTC. Translated: CASSPSGTAVYGYTF.

The chain links TRBV5-1 to TRBJ1-1; tentatively, D is TRBD1 (6 bases). Germline V gene lookup returns CDR1 SGHRS and CDR2 YFSETQ. The V gene lost 3 bases and the J gene lost 10 bases, with 13 bases spanning the gap. The CDR3 is made up of 12 amino acids. The CDR3 is CASSSGQSPAFF. CDR3 coding DNA: TGCGCCAGCAGCTCTGGACAGTCACCAGCTTTCTTT.

The chain carries TRBV4-1 and TRBJ2-5; 15 bases match TRBD2. The CDR3 runs 16 residues. The J segment lost 1 base and the V segment lost 3 bases, leaving 0 bases of the junction unmatched. CDR1 is MGHRA, CDR2 YSYEKL, per germline. The CDR3 nucleotides are TGCGCCAGCAGCCAGGGACTAGCGGGGGGCCAAGAGACCCAGTACTTC. It translates to CASSQGLAGGQETQYF.

The chain recombines TRBV7-9 with TRBJ1-3; no clear D. The V gene's germline CDR1 is SEHNR and CDR2 FQNEAQ (reference sequence). The CDR3 contains 15 residues. V dropped 0 bases and J dropped 4 bases, with 10 bases sitting between them. The CDR3 DNA reads as TGTGCCAGCAGCTTAGCGCTTGGGTTAGGAAACACCATATATTTT. Translating it yields CASSLALGLGNTIYF.

DNA of the CDR3: TGCGCCAGCAGCCAAGTCGGGGTCCCTGGAAACACCATATATTTT. Its protein is CASSQVGVPGNTIYF. The V and J genes are TRBV4-3 and TRBJ1-3; unclear D gene. Trimming took 1 base from V and 2 from J, leaving 9 bases between them. This CDR3 has 15 amino acids. CDR1 LGHNA and CDR2 YSLEER come from the germline V gene.

The gene calls are TRBV18 and TRBJ2-7; 10 bases align to TRBD1. Trimming at V came to 3 bases and at J to 5 bases, leaving 7 bases not matched to a gene. Germline CDR1 is KGHSH and CDR2 is LQKENI. This CDR3 is built from 15 residues. The CDR3 is CASSPAGQGGHEQYF. In DNA form, the CDR3 reads TGTGCCAGCTCACCCGCCGGACAGGGGGGCCACGAGCAGTACTTC.

The chain links TRBV7-2 to TRBJ2-3; the D is unclear. The CDR3 runs to 14 residues. Germline loops: CDR1 SGHTA, CDR2 FQGNSA. The ends were cut back, 5 bases at V and 4 bases at J, with 13 bases in the middle. The CDR3 DNA reads as TGTGCCAGCAGCCCCGGGCCAGGCCCAGATACGCAGTATTTT. It codes for CASSPGPGPDTQYF.

The chain links TRBV6-1 to TRBJ2-4; no clear D. Per the germline V gene, CDR1 is MNHNS and CDR2 is SASEGT. The germline V and J ends were trimmed by 4 bases and 0 bases, with 10 bases remaining between them. The CDR3 length is 15 residues. The CDR3 nucleotides read TGTGCCAGCAGTGGTCTAATACTAGCCAAAAACATTCAGTACTTC. As protein: CASSGLILAKNIQYF.

This rearrangement joins TRBV30 to TRBJ2-7, with 13 bases lining up with TRBD2. The CDR3 is 16 residues long. Germline V gene sequence: CDR1 GTSNPN, CDR2 SVGIG (reference sequence). Trimming removed 2 bases from V and 6 bases from J; junction bases left unmatched: 10. This chain's CDR3 is CAWSPKVGLAGSEQYF. The CDR3 coding sequence is TGTGCCTGGAGTCCTAAGGTGGGACTAGCGGGATCCGAGCAGTACTTC. Drawing the rest from reference TRBV30 and TRBJ2-7, the complete variable domain is SQTIHQWPATLVQPVGSPLSLECTVEGTSNPNLYWYRQAAGRGLQLLFYSVGIGQISSEVPQNLSASRPQDRQFILSSKKLLLSDSGFYLCAWSPKVGLAGSEQYFGPGTRLTVT.

V gene TRBV7-9 combines with J gene TRBJ2-7; TRBD2 matches 11 bases. The J segment lost 2 bases and the V segment lost 5 bases, leaving 5 bases of the junction unmatched. The CDR3 runs 15 residues. Germline V gene sequence: CDR1 SEHNR, CDR2 FQNEAQ (reference sequence). The CDR3 DNA is TGTGCCAGCAGCCCTAGTAGCGGGGGGGCCTACGAGCAGTACTTC. Residues: CASSPSSGGAYEQYF.

The chain couples TRBV5-4 to TRBJ1-3, with unresolved D. The CDR3 spans 13 residues. The V end lost 1 base, the J end lost 4 bases, and 6 bases lay between the germline ends. The germline V gene encodes CDR1 SGHNT and CDR2 YYREEE (reference sequence). In DNA form, the CDR3 reads TGTGCCAGCAGCTTGTCACAGGGAAACACCATATATTTT. Protein product: CASSLSQGNTIYF.